The 7 T cell receptor beta chains in this list originate from one sample, sequenced in a study of T-cell reconstitution after alpha-beta-depleted transplantation in children. As it was prepared, the TCRbeta library received unique molecular identifiers. TCRdb reprocessed the PCR reads with MiXCR, giving one entry per CDR3 protein. The sample consists of around 960,000 distinct CDR3 sequences, roughly 29% of them appearing once. This specimen was PBMCs, mostly from graft donor cells, taken 360 days after TCRalphabeta/CD19-depleted stem cell transplant. These receptors all stem from a boy younger than two who had a stem cell transplant for SCID, so the T cells may come from the graft donor.

V and J are TRBV24-1 and TRBJ2-3; 8 nucleotides agree with TRBD2. CDR1 and CDR2 from the germline V gene are KGHDR and SFDVKD. This CDR3 has 14 residues. The V and J ends lost 6 bases and 5 bases, in that order; junction bases with no gene match: 6. The CDR3 nucleotides are TGTGCCACCAGTAGAGGACTAGCCTTAGATACGCAGTATTTT. Encoded protein: CATSRGLALDTQYF.

V gene TRBV3-1 combines with J gene TRBJ2-4, with 7 bases lining up with TRBD2. The ends lost 0 bases at V and 0 bases at J; junction bases unmatched: 8. Germline CDR1 and CDR2: LGHDT and YNNKEL (reference sequence). The CDR3 consists of 18 residues. CDR3 in DNA: TGTGCCAGCAGCCAAGATCGGGGGAGGGATCTAGCCAAAAACATTCAGTACTTC. Its translation is CASSQDRGRDLAKNIQYF.

This clonotype has more than one count but fewer than ten. The chain links TRBV2 to TRBJ2-1; D is ambiguous. Germline-derived CDR1 and CDR2 are SNHLY and FYNNEI. V gave up 10 bases and J gave up 5 bases, with 12 bases separating them. The CDR3 is 12 residues long. The CDR3: CATKRQNNEQFF. The CDR3 DNA is TGTGCCACCAAACGGCAGAACAATGAGCAGTTCTTC. Looking up the rest from reference TRBV2 and TRBJ2-1 gives the full variable domain: EPEVTQTPSHQVTQMGQEVILRCVPISNHLYFYWYRQILGQKVEFLVSFYNNEISEKSEIFDDQFSVERPDGSNFTLKIRSTKLEDSAMYFCATKRQNNEQFFGPGTRLTVL.

The rearrangement links TRBV10-3 to TRBJ2-5; TRBD2 matches at 7 bases. The length of the CDR3 is 17 residues. The ends lost 0 bases at V and 4 bases at J; junction bases unmatched: 11. The germline V gene has CDR1 ENHRY and CDR2 SYGVKD. This CDR3 reads CAISESRERGGGETQYF. The CDR3 nucleotides are TGTGCCATCAGTGAGTCGAGAGAGCGGGGCGGGGGAGAGACCCAGTACTTC.

The chain has TRBV9 and TRBJ2-1, with 9 bases aligning to TRBD1. The junction had 23 bases not matched to a gene; V was cut back by 4 bases and J by 9 bases. Germline V lookup: CDR1 SGDLS, CDR2 YYNGEE. The CDR3 is made up of 19 amino acids. CDR3: CASSPWDRVEGLGFGEQFF. The CDR3 nucleotides read TGTGCCAGCAGCCCCTGGGACAGGGTGGAAGGGCTTGGTTTCGGTGAGCAGTTCTTC.

In this sample, this clonotype turned up a few times. V and J are TRBV12-3 or TRBV12-4 and TRBJ2-7; 9 bases agree with TRBD1. This CDR3 region has 13 residues. V was clipped by 6 bases and J by 8 bases; unmatched bases: 8. CDR3 DNA: TGTGCCAGCAGCCGGGACAGGGTTTTCCAGCAGTACTTC. The encoded protein is CASSRDRVFQQYF.

This clonotype was recorded many times. J is TRBJ1-3 and V is TRBV5-1; tentatively, D is TRBD1 (5 bases). V shed 4 bases and J shed 1 base, with 9 bases lying between them. The germline CDR1 and CDR2 sequences are SGHRS and YFSETQ. CDR3 length: 14 residues. The CDR3 protein is CASSEQVSGNTIYF. As DNA, the CDR3 is TGCGCCAGCAGCGAACAGGTTTCTGGAAACACCATATATTTT.